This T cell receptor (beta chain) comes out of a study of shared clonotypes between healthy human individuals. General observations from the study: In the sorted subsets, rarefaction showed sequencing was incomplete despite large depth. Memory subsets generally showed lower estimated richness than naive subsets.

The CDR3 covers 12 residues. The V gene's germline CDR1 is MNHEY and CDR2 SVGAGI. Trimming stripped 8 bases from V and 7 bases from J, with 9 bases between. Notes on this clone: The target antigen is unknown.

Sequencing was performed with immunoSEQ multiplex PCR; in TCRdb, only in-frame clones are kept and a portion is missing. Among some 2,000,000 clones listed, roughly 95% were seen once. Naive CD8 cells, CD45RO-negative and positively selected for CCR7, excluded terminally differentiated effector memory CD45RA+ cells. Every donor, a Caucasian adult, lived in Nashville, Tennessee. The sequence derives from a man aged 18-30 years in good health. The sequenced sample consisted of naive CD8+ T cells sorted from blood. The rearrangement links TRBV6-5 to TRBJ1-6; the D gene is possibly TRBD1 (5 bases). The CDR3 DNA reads TGTGCCAGCTTTAACAGGAATTCACCCCTCCACTTT. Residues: CASFNRNSPLHF.